Included here is one TCR beta chain sequence, with context. This sample is part of a study of blood T cell repertoires in COVID-19. For the study at large: T cells, B-cell-depleted T cells, or PBMCs supplied cDNA or gDNA.

The CDR3 runs 15 residues. Trimming took 2 bases from V and 0 from J, leaving 7 bases between them. CDR1 is MNHEY and CDR2 is SVGAGI in the germline V gene. Assay: immunoSEQ multiplex PCR; the TCRdb copy retains only in-frame clones and omits some. The sample lists some 180,000 clones; over 80% were seen once. V usage is TRBV6-5 and J usage is TRBJ1-4; tentative D call: TRBD1 (6 bases). The specimen was peripheral blood. The source is a woman aged 40 to 50 with COVID-19, enrolled during active disease. Written as DNA, the CDR3 is TGTGCCAGCAGTTACAGGGGGTCAACTAATGAAAAACTGTTTTTT. As protein: CASSYRGSTNEKLFF.